One and the same sample provided the 9 T cell receptor beta chains below, sequenced in a study of blood T cell repertoires in COVID-19. Assay: immunoSEQ multiplex PCR; the TCRdb copy retains only in-frame clones and omits some. The sample has 70,000 to 95,000 clones, 86% seen once. Sequenced: peripheral blood. These receptors came from a human donor in a cohort sampled during active COVID-19.

The chain recombines TRBV15 with TRBJ1-1; D is possibly TRBD1 (5 bases). The CDR3 covers 14 residues. Trimming stripped 5 bases from V and 5 bases from J, with 15 bases between. Germline loops: CDR1 LNHNV, CDR2 YYDKDF (reference sequence). CDR3 amino acids: CATSGGTLGTEAFF. DNA of the CDR3: TGTGCCACCAGCGGGGGGACTCTGGGGACTGAAGCTTTCTTT. The full variable domain, rest sourced from reference TRBV15 and TRBJ1-1, is DAMVIQNPRYQVTQFGKPVTLSCSQTLNHNVMYWYQQKSSQAPKLLFHYYDKDFNNEADTPDNFQSRRPNTSFCFLDIRSPGLGDTAMYLCATSGGTLGTEAFFGQGTRLTVV.

The gene calls are TRBV28 and TRBJ1-2, with TRBD1 matching over 12 bases. The CDR3 consists of 14 residues. V gave up 6 bases and J gave up 8 bases; unmatched junction bases: 7. Germline-derived CDR1 and CDR2 are MDHEN and SYDVKM. CDR3 in amino acids: CASRESGTGGGYTF. CDR3 nucleotide sequence: TGTGCCAGCAGGGAATCCGGGACAGGGGGCGGCTACACCTTC.

The J gene is TRBJ2-1, the V gene TRBV7-9, with TRBD1 as a possible D gene (5 bases). With 5 bases removed from V and 3 bases from J, the gap between germline ends came to 5 bases. This CDR3 contains 12 residues. Per the germline V gene, CDR1 is SEHNR and CDR2 is FQNEAQ (reference sequence). CDR3 DNA sequence: TGTGCCAGCAGCGACAGCTACAATGAGCAGTTCTTC. This sequence encodes CASSDSYNEQFF.

J is TRBJ2-3 and V is TRBV7-3; 9 bases agree with TRBD1. V shed 4 bases and J 4 bases; nucleotides not matched to a gene: 6. Germline loops: CDR1 SGHTA, CDR2 FQGTGA. The CDR3 has 15 amino acids. The CDR3 nucleotides read TGTGCCAGCAGCTCGGGACAGGGAGCTTCAGATACGCAGTATTTT. It specifies CASSSGQGASDTQYF.

The V gene is TRBV19, the J gene TRBJ1-2, with 7 bases lining up with TRBD1. V lost 1 base, J lost 4 bases, and 3 bases stayed unmatched. This CDR3 spans 14 amino acids. Germline CDR1 is LNHDA and CDR2 is SQIVND (reference sequence). CDR3 amino acids: CASSIGDSRYGYTF. CDR3 DNA sequence: TGTGCCAGTAGTATAGGGGACAGTCGCTATGGCTACACCTTC.

The V call is TRBV5-5, the J call TRBJ1-2; a possible D gene is TRBD1 (6 bases). Trimming cost V 2 bases and J 4 bases, with 18 bases left between them. The germline CDR1 and CDR2 sequences are SGHKS and YYEKEE (reference sequence). This CDR3 contains 16 residues. CDR3 in amino acids: CASSLNPTQGIYGYTF. CDR3 coding DNA: TGTGCCAGCAGCTTAAACCCCACCCAGGGGATCTATGGCTACACCTTC. Full variable domain (rest looked up from reference TRBV5-5 and TRBJ1-2): DAGVTQSPTHLIKTRGQQVTLRCSPISGHKSVSWYQQVLGQGPQFIFQYYEKEERGRGNFPDRFSARQFPNYSSELNVNALLLGDSALYLCASSLNPTQGIYGYTFGSGTRLTVV.

This clone was picked up one time. J is TRBJ1-5 and V is TRBV7-2; a possible D gene is TRBD1 (6 bases). This CDR3 region has 18 residues. V lost 5 bases to trimming and J lost 0 bases, with 20 bases between them. Looked up from germline, CDR1 is SGHTA and CDR2 is FQGNSA. CDR3 amino acids: CASSPQAGTPGSNQPQHF. The CDR3 coding sequence is TGTGCCAGCAGCCCCCAGGCCGGGACACCCGGTAGCAATCAGCCCCAGCATTTT. Combining the CDR3 with reference TRBV7-2 and TRBJ1-5 gives the whole variable domain GAGVSQSPSNKVTEKGKDVELRCDPISGHTALYWYRQSLGQGLEFLIYFQGNSAPDKSGLPSDRFSAERTGGSVSTLTIQRTQQEDSAVYLCASSPQAGTPGSNQPQHFGDGTRLSIL.

This chain joins TRBV19 and TRBJ1-1; TRBD1 might be the D (6 bases). Deletions cut 7 bases from V and 5 bases from J, with 20 bases between. Germline V gene lookup returns CDR1 LNHDA and CDR2 SQIVND (reference sequence). This CDR3 spans 15 amino acids. As DNA, the CDR3 is TGTGCCAGTACCTCGGCGAGGGGGGGTGGGACTGAAGCTTTCTTT. Translation: CASTSARGGGTEAFF.

This chain connects TRBV9 to TRBJ2-5; a possible D gene is TRBD1 (5 bases). V lost 0 bases, J lost 0 bases, and 9 bases lay in between. The CDR3 covers 15 residues. The germline V gene has CDR1 SGDLS and CDR2 YYNGEE. The CDR3 sequence is CASSVGQTYQETQYF. Written as DNA, the CDR3 is TGTGCCAGCAGCGTAGGACAGACGTACCAAGAGACCCAGTACTTC.